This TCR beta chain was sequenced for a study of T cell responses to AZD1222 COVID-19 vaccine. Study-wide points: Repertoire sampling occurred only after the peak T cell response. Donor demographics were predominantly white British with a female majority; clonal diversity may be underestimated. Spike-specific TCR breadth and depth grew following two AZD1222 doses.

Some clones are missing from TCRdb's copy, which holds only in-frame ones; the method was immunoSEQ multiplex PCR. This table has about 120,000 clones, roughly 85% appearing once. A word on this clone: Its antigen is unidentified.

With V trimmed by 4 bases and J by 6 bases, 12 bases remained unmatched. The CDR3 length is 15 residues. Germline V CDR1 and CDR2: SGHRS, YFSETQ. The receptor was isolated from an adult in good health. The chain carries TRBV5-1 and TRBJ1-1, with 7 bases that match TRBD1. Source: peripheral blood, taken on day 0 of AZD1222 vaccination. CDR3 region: CASSLWPRQGPEAFF. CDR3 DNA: TGCGCCAGCAGCCTGTGGCCTAGACAGGGCCCTGAAGCTTTCTTT.